The rows below give T cell receptor beta chains drawn from one sample of a study of blood T cell repertoires in COVID-19. Profiling relied on immunoSEQ multiplex PCR, and the TCRdb table lists in-frame clones only, not all of them. The sample gives some 120,000 clones, roughly four fifths of which show up once; 9.5% to 15% is in the top ten. Material for sequencing was peripheral blood. All receptors derive from a human donor in a cohort sampled during active COVID-19. Each CDR3 is given with its conserved first and last residue. A D gene is named only where the DNA matches it firmly. The listing skips clone size in some rows; elsewhere it reads once, few, many or a size class.

>TRBV3-1/TRBV3-2|TRBD1|14|TRBJ1-5|few
TGTGCCAGCAGCCAGGACAGGGGGTTACAGCCCCAGCATTTT
CASSQDRGLQPQHF
>TRBV7-3|TRBD2|14|TRBJ2-3|NA
TGTGCCAGCAGCAATAGCGGGGGGGCAGATACGCAGTATTTT
CASSNSGGADTQYF
>TRBV6-6|NA|14|TRBJ1-3|NA
TGTGCCAGCAGTTTCCAGGGCGGTGGAAACACCATATATTTT
CASSFQGGGNTIYF
>TRBV25-1|NA|15|TRBJ1-4|once
TGTGCCAGCAGCCCGATGGGGAGCTATAATGAAAAACTGTTTTTT
CASSPMGSYNEKLFF
>TRBV10-3|TRBD1|17|TRBJ1-2|NA
TGTGCCATCAGTCTTGTGACAGGGGTTAGCTCTAACTATGGCTACACCTTC
CAISLVTGVSSNYGYTF
>TRBV4-1|NA|13|TRBJ1-2|few
TGCGCCAGCAGCCAAGATCTATATAGCGGCTACACCTTC
CASSQDLYSGYTF
>TRBV18|NA|12|TRBJ2-1|NA
TGTGCCAGCTCCCCCCTACGAGAAGAGCAGTTCTTC
CASSPLREEQFF
>TRBV30|TRBD1|14|TRBJ1-2|NA
TGTGCCTGGACCCGGGACAGAAACTTTTATGGCTACACCTTC
CAWTRDRNFYGYTF
>TRBV19|NA|15|TRBJ1-5|NA
TGTGCCAGTAGTTGGAGGGTTTCGGGCAATCAGCCCCAGCATTTT
CASSWRVSGNQPQHF
>TRBV4-1|NA|15|TRBJ1-5|once
TGCGCCAGCAGCCAAGGAGAACAGGGCTCCCAGCCCCAGCATTTT
CASSQGEQGSQPQHF
>TRBV7-8|NA|15|TRBJ1-5|NA
TGTGCCAGCAGCTTATCCTATGGACTTGAGAAGCCCCAGCATTTT
CASSLSYGLEKPQHF
>TRBV6-5|TRBD1|15|TRBJ1-2|few
TGTGCCAGCAGTCAGGACGGACAGGGAGTCTATGGCTACACCTTC
CASSQDGQGVYGYTF
>TRBV7-9|NA|15|TRBJ2-1|NA
TGTGCCAGCAGCTTAGGGACAAACAACTACAATGAGCAGTTCTTC
CASSLGTNNYNEQFF
>TRBV5-3|TRBD1|13|TRBJ2-5|NA
TGTGCCAGAAGCCGGACAGGAGAAGAGACCCAGTACTTC
CARSRTGEETQYF
>TRBV19|NA|15|TRBJ1-1|NA
TGTGCCAGTAGTCCGCATCTTCTTGAGGACACTGAAGCTTTCTTT
CASSPHLLEDTEAFF
>TRBV4-1|TRBD2|16|TRBJ2-5|NA
TGCGCCAGCAGCCAACCTCCTAGCGGCGACCAAGAGACCCAGTACTTC
CASSQPPSGDQETQYF
>TRBV19|NA|11|TRBJ1-1|NA
TGTGCCAGCCATGACAGCCTCGAAGCTTTCTTT
CASHDSLEAFF
>TRBV7-2|TRBD1|14|TRBJ1-5|few
TGTGCCAGCAGCCCCCGGACAGGGAATCAGCCCCAGCATTTT
CASSPRTGNQPQHF
>TRBV30|TRBD1|16|TRBJ2-7|NA
TGTGCCTGGAGTGTACGCAGGACAGGGATGGGATTGGAGCAGTACTTC
CAWSVRRTGMGLEQYF
>TRBV10-2|NA|15|TRBJ1-1|NA
TGCGCCAGCTCGGACCCGACAGCCGGGAGCACTGAAGCTTTCTTT
CASSDPTAGSTEAFF
>TRBV10-2|TRBD2|16|TRBJ2-5|few
TGCGCCAGCAGTGATTCTAGCGGGGGGGTTCAAGAGACCCAGTACTTC
CASSDSSGGVQETQYF
>TRBV4-2|TRBD1|15|TRBJ2-2|NA
TGTGCCAGCAGCCCTCGGACAGGGAACACCGGGGAGCTGTTTTTT
CASSPRTGNTGELFF
>TRBV7-9|NA|15|TRBJ1-4|NA
TGTGCCAGCAGCTGGACCGGGGTCCGGAGCGAAAAACTGTTTTTT
CASSWTGVRSEKLFF
>TRBV13|TRBD1|16|TRBJ2-1|NA
TGTGCCAGCAGCTTAGTCCGACAGGGGCCGTACAATGAGCAGTTCTTC
CASSLVRQGPYNEQFF